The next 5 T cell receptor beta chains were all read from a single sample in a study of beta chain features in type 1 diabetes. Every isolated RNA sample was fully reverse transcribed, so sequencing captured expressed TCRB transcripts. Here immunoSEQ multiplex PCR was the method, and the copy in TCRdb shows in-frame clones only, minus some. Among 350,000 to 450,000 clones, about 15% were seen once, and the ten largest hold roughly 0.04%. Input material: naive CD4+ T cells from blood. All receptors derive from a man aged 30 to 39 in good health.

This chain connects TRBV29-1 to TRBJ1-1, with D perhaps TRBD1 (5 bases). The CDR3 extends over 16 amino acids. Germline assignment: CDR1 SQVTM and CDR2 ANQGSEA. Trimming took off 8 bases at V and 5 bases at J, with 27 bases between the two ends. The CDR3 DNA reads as TGCAGCCCGGTCTCGCCGGGAAGCGGGGGATTGACTGAAGCTTTCTTT. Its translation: CSPVSPGSGGLTEAFF.

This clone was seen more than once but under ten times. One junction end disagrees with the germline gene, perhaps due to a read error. The CDR3 here is CATSPGTGGTSSYNEQFF. Written as DNA, the CDR3 is TGTGCCACCAGTCCCGGGACAGGGGGCACAAGCTCCTACAATGAGCAGTTCTTC. The V gene is TRBV6-4, the J gene TRBJ2-1, with 12 bases matching TRBD1. This CDR3 has 18 amino acids. Germline V gene data show CDR1 as MRHNA and CDR2 as SNTAGT.

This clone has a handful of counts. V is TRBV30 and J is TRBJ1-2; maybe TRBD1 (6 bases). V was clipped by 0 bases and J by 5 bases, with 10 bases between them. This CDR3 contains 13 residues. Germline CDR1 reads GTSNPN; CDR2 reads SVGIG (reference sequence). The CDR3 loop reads CAWSVLTGYGYTF. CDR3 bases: TGTGCCTGGAGTGTACTAACAGGGTATGGCTACACCTTC.

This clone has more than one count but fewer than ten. CDR3 coding DNA: TGTGCCAGCAGAGCGATACAGGGGGCGATGGTCCTTGGTGAAAAACTGTTTTTT. Its translation is CASRAIQGAMVLGEKLFF. J is TRBJ1-4 and V is TRBV2, with 9 bases matching TRBD1. Germline assignment: CDR1 SNHLY and CDR2 FYNNEI. V was pared by 6 bases and J by 7 bases, with 18 bases of the junction left unmatched. The CDR3 spans 18 residues.

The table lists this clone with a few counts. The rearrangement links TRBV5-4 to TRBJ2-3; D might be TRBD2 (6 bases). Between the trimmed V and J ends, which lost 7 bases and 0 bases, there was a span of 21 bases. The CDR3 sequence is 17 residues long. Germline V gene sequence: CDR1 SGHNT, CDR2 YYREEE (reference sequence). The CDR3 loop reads CASEAGMGLQSTDTQYF. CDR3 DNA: TGTGCCAGCGAGGCCGGTATGGGACTCCAGAGCACAGATACGCAGTATTTT.